The next 2 T cell receptor beta chains were all read from a single sample in a study of CD8 T cells in Susac syndrome. Random hexamers were used to reverse transcribe roughly 0.45 to 1 ug of RNA. A single record per CDR3 protein comes from TCRdb applying MiXCR to the immunoSEQ multiplex PCR reads. The profile shows 55,000 to 85,000 distinct CDR3 sequences, around 96% of them singletons. Sequencing used CD4+ T cells from PBMCs. These receptors were taken from a human donor with multiple sclerosis.

The chain combines TRBV5-1 with TRBJ2-1; 9 positions agree with TRBD2. The CDR3 sequence is 17 residues long. Germline CDR1 and CDR2: SGHRS and YFSETQ. V trimming: 1 base; J trimming: 8 bases; junction bases outside the gene matches: 13. In nucleotides, the CDR3 is TGCGCCAGCAGCTTGCTCGGGCAGCGGGGGGCCCTCGATGAGCAGTTCTTC. It translates to CASSLLGQRGALDEQFF.

The chain has TRBV5-4 and TRBJ2-6; D may be TRBD1 (6 bases). Deletions cut 4 bases from V and 0 bases from J, with 11 bases between. Germline V lookup: CDR1 SGHNT, CDR2 YYREEE (reference sequence). There are 16 residues in the CDR3. The CDR3 DNA reads TGTGCCAGCAGCGAAAAAGGGGGCTCTGGGGCCAACGTCCTGACTTTC. Translation gives CASSEKGGSGANVLTF.